The source of this T cell receptor beta chain is a study of cytomegalovirus exposure and HLA in healthy donors. Data came from immunoSEQ multiplex PCR; TCRdb stores just in-frame clones and leaves some out. The profile covers over 85,000 clones, with roughly 92% appearing a single time and 1.1% taken by the ten largest. CDR1 is SGHTA, CDR2 FQGNSA, per germline. The trim removed 3 bases at V and 9 bases at J, leaving 17 bases unmatched. The CDR3 length is 18 residues. V is TRBV7-2 and J is TRBJ2-1; TRBD2 matches at 10 bases. The sequence derives from a woman younger than 45 in good health and CMV-seropositive. Source material: PBMCs. The CDR3 loop reads CASSFIGGASGRGIEQFF. CDR3 DNA: TGTGCCAGCAGCTTTATAGGAGGAGCTAGCGGGAGAGGGATTGAGCAGTTCTTC.